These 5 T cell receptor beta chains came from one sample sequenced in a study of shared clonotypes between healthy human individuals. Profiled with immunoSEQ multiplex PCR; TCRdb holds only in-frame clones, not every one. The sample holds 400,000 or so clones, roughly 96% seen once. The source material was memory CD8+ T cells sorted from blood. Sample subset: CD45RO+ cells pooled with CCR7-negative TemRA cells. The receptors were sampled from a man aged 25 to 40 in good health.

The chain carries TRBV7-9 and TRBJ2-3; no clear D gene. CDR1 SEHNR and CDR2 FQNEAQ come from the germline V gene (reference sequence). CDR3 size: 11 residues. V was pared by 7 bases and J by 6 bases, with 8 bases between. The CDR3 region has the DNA TGTGCCAGCACCCTTGGGGATACGCAGTATTTT. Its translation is CASTLGDTQYF.

The CDR3 spells CASSQSGGQGYEQYF. Written as DNA, the CDR3 is TGTGCCAGCAGCCAATCGGGGGGACAGGGCTACGAGCAGTACTTC. The chain is built from TRBV16 and TRBJ2-7; 9 bases fit TRBD1. Trimming cost V 0 bases and J 3 bases; bases outside gene matches: 3. CDR1 is KGHSY, CDR2 FQNENV, per germline. The CDR3 loop spans 15 amino acids.

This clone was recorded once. The CDR3 is CASSGGVLGNTIYF. In DNA, the CDR3 is TGTGCCAGCAGTGGAGGGGTCCTTGGAAACACCATATATTTT. The chain couples TRBV25-1 to TRBJ1-3; possibly TRBD1 for D (5 bases). Germline V CDR1 and CDR2: MGHDK, SYGVNS. This CDR3 is built from 14 residues. Trimming pared 4 bases from V and 3 bases from J, leaving 10 bases between.

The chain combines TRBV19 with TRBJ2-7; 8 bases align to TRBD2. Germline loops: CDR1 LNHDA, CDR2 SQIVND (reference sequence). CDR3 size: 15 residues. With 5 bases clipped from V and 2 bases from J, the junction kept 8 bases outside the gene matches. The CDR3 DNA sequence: TGTGCCAGTAGTGCGAGGACTAGCCAGACCTACGAGCAGTACTTC. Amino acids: CASSARTSQTYEQYF.

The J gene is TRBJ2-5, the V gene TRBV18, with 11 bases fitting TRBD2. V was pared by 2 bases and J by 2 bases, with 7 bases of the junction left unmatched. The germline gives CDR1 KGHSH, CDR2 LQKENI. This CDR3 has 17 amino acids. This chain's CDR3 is CASSPLAGGPVQETQYF. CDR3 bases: TGTGCCAGCTCACCATTAGCGGGAGGGCCGGTGCAAGAGACCCAGTACTTC.